The clone carrying this T cell receptor (beta chain) was recorded once. The antigen is not known. Per the germline V gene, CDR1 is SGHAT and CDR2 is FQNNGV. The CDR3 is 15 amino acids. V shed 5 bases and J shed 1 base, with 11 bases lying between them. This sample is drawn from a study of cytotoxic CD8 clonotypes in ibrutinib-treated CLL. Investigators sourced approximately 2 micrograms of genomic DNA from cryopreserved PBMCs for TCR beta libraries. TCRdb's table, derived via immunoSEQ multiplex PCR, lists solely in-frame clones and lacks some. The sample includes 9,500 to 14,000 clones, 81% of them seen just once. Study observations and caveats: Patients had baseline clonality above age-matched healthy donors, and this clonality moved with circulating CD8+ T-cell counts. There were few public clonotypes, and on treatment they contracted or stayed stable. Collection times varied between progressing and sustained-remission patients.

This clonotype was obtained from a human donor with chronic lymphocytic leukemia. The chain links TRBV11-2 to TRBJ2-2, with D perhaps matching TRBD2 (5 bases). This specimen consisted of PBMCs, obtained at disease progression, from a patient treated with ibrutinib. CDR3 sequence: CASSPREMNTGELFF. CDR3 nucleotides: TGTGCCAGCAGCCCCCGGGAAATGAACACCGGGGAGCTGTTTTTT.